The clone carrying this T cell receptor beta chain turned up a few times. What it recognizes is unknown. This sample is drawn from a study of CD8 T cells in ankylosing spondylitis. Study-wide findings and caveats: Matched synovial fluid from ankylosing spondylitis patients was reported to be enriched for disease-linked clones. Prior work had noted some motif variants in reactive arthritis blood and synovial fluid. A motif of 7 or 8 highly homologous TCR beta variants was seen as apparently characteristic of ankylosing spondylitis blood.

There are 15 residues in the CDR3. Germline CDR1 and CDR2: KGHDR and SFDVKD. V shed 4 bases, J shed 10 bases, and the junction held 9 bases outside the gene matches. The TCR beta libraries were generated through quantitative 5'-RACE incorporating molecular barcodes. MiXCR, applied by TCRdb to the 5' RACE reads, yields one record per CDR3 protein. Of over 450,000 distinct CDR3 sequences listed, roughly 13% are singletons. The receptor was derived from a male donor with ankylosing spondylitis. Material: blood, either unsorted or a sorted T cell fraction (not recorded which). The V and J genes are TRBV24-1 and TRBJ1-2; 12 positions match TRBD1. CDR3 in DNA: TGTGCCACCAGTGACCCGGGACAGGGGGCGTATCTCTACACCTTC. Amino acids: CATSDPGQGAYLYTF.